This T cell receptor beta chain was captured in a study of shared clonotypes between healthy human individuals. The germline V gene has CDR1 MNHEY and CDR2 SVGAGI. CDR3 length: 14 residues. The V and J ends lost 2 bases and 8 bases, in that order; junction bases with no gene match: 3. Broader study findings: Some clonotypes were shared by all four sorted-subset donors, while others were not shared. The non-shared ones had lower generation probabilities than the shared ones.

Comments on this clone: Its antigen is undetermined. This CDR3 is also generated by other DNA sequences in the sample.

The material for each subset, its genomic DNA, was split evenly across several immunoSEQ plates. Data came from immunoSEQ multiplex PCR; TCRdb stores just in-frame clones and leaves some out. The sample holds 2,100,000 or so clones, approximately 94% seen once. The V call is TRBV6-5, the J call TRBJ1-6, with TRBD1 identical over 7 bases. This receptor was obtained from a man in his late teens or twenties in good health. The specimen was naive CD4+ T cells sorted from blood. Stated subset: CD45RA+ positively selected. Here the CDR3 DNA reads TGTGCCAGCAGTTACAGGGGGCCCGATTCACCCCTCCACTTT. Protein product: CASSYRGPDSPLHF.